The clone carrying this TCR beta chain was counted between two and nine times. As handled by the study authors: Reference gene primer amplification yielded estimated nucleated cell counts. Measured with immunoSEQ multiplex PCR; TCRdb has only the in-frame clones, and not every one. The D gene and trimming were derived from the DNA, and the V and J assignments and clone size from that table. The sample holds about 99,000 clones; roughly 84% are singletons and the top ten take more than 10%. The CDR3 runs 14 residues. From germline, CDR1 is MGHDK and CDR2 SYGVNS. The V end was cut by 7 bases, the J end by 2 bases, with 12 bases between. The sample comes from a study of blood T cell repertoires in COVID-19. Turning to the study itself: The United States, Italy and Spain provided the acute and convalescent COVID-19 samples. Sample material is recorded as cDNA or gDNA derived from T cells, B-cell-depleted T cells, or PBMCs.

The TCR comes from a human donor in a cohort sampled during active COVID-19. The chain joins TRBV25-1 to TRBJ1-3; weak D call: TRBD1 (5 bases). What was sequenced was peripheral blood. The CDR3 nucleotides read TGTGCCAGCACCCCGGACACAGCTGGAAACACCATATATTTT. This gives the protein CASTPDTAGNTIYF.